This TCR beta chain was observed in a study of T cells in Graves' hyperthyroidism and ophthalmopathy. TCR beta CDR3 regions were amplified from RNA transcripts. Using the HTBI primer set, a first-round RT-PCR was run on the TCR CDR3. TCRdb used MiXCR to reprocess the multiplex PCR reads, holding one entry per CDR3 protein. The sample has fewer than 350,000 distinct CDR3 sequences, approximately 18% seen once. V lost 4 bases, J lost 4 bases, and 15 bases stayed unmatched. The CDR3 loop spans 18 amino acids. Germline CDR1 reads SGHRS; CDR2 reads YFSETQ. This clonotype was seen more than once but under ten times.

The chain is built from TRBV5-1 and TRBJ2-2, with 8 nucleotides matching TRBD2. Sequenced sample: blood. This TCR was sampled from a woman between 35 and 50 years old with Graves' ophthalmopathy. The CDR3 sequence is CASSKWPGGTLPTGELFF. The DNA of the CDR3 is TGCGCCAGCAGCAAATGGCCGGGGGGGACCTTACCCACCGGGGAGCTGTTTTTT.